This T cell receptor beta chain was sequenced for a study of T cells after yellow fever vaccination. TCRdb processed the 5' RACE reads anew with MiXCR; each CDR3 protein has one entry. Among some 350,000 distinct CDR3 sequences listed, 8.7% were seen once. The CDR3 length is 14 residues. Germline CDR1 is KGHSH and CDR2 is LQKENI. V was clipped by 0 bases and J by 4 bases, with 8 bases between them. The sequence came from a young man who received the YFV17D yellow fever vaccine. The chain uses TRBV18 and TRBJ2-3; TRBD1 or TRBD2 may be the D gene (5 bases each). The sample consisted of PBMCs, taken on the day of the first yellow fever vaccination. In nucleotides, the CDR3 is TGTGCCAGCTCACCACCGGGGCGGGCAGATACGCAGTATTTT. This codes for CASSPPGRADTQYF.